The 26 T cell receptor beta chains in this list originate from one sample, sequenced in a study of tumor-infiltrating lymphocytes in primary liver carcinoma. Investigators took RNA and DNA out together from 20-30 mg of unsorted bulk tissue. Starting material of 450 to 550 ng total RNA yielded TCR beta cDNA via a constant-region primer. ARM-PCR, slightly modified, supplied the TCR beta libraries through three nested multiplex PCR rounds. TRBV1-TRBV30 forward and Cbeta reverse primers drove the first two roughly 10-cycle rounds. TCRdb independently ran MiXCR on the multiplex PCR reads; one entry per CDR3 protein. The sample has under 110,000 distinct CDR3 sequences, about 70% seen once; the top ten hold around 12%. Source material: liver tumor tissue from sampling region 2. The subset here: tumor region T2, inferior pole. Receptors were obtained from a woman aged 60-70 years with primary liver carcinoma and hepatitis B virus infection.

Remarks on this clonotype: Its ends do not fully match the called genes, so a read error is possible. The genes are TRBV11-3 and TRBJ2-1, with D tentatively TRBD1 (6 bases). Germline CDR1 reads SGHNT; CDR2 reads YENEEA. The CDR3 loop spans 17 amino acids. The CDR3 loop reads CTSSSLGARTMGNEQFF. CDR3 DNA sequence: TGTACCAGCAGCTCCCTGGGGGCGCGGACCATGGGCAATGAACAGTTCTTC.

For this clonotype: Its ends do not fully match the called genes, so a read error is possible. The chain employs TRBV4-2 and TRBJ2-3; TRBD2 aligns across 13 bases. This CDR3 has 19 amino acids. Germline CDR1 and CDR2: LGHNA and YNFKEQ. In nucleotides, the CDR3 is TGTGCCAGCAACCAAGATCGGACTAGCGGGAGCTCGGGCACAGATACGCAGTATTTT. Its protein product is CASNQDRTSGSSGTDTQYF.

The chain carries TRBV6-5 and TRBJ1-6, with 10 bases identical to TRBD1. The V segment lost 8 bases and the J segment 9 bases; nucleotides outside the gene matches: 19. The CDR3 extends over 18 amino acids. Germline-derived CDR1 and CDR2 are MNHEY and SVGAGI. CDR3 in amino acids: CASGYYPWTGGRGSPLHF. CDR3 coding DNA: TGTGCCAGCGGCTACTATCCCTGGACAGGGGGAAGAGGTTCACCCCTCCACTTT.

The chain employs TRBV29-1 and TRBJ1-2; tentatively, D is TRBD1 (5 bases). Germline V CDR1 and CDR2: SQVTM, ANQGSEA. This CDR3 has 11 amino acids. The CDR3 region has the DNA TGCAACATCGCACGGGGGTCTGGCTACACCTTC. It encodes CNIARGSGYTF.

This clonotype is a singleton in its sample. The V gene is TRBV29-1, the J gene TRBJ2-2; a possible D gene is TRBD1 (6 bases). CDR3 length: 14 amino acids. The V gene lost 1 base and the J gene lost 10 bases, with 16 bases spanning the gap. Germline CDR1 and CDR2: SQVTM and ANQGSEA. The CDR3 loop reads CSVEGNSRTVELFF. The DNA of the CDR3 is TGCAGCGTTGAAGGAAATAGCCGGACAGTGGAGCTGTTTTTT.

Remarks on this clonotype: At one end the junction does not follow the germline gene, possibly because of a read error. The chain links TRBV12-3 or TRBV12-4 to TRBJ2-7, with D perhaps TRBD1 or TRBD2 (5 bases each). CDR3 size: 15 residues. The CDR3 DNA reads as TGTGTCAGCATTCCTCGGGACGGGGCCGTCGGCCGACCATACTTC. It translates to CVSIPRDGAVGRPYF.

This clonotype was counted a few times. The chain has TRBV28 and TRBJ1-5, with D possibly TRBD1 on 5 matching bases. The germline V gene has CDR1 MDHEN and CDR2 SYDVKM. Trimming cost V 3 bases and J 2 bases, with 17 bases left between them. The CDR3 is 17 residues long. The CDR3 sequence is CASSLRGPRTGNQPQHF. CDR3 coding DNA: TGTGCCAGCAGTTTGAGGGGTCCCAGGACGGGCAATCAGCCCCAGCATTTT.

The rearrangement links TRBV4-2 to TRBJ2-5, with 11 bases aligning to TRBD2. There are 16 residues in the CDR3. Unmatched junction bases numbered 8, after V lost 0 bases and J lost 8 bases. CDR1 is LGHNA and CDR2 is YNFKEQ in the germline V gene. The CDR3 loop is CASSQDFTSGSETQYF. CDR3 nucleotide sequence: TGTGCCAGCAGCCAAGATTTTACTAGCGGGAGTGAAACCCAGTACTTC.

As regards this clonotype: At one of its ends the junction is not consistent with the germline gene, which may arise from a read error. The rearrangement joins TRBV11-3 to TRBJ2-1; a possible D gene is TRBD2 (5 bases). This CDR3 has 15 amino acids. The germline V gene has CDR1 SGHNT and CDR2 YENEEA. This CDR3 reads CVSSLAAAARGEQFF. The CDR3 nucleotides are TGTGTCAGCAGCTTGGCAGCGGCTGCTCGAGGTGAGCAGTTCTTC.

This clonotype was detected many times. V is TRBV7-9 and J is TRBJ2-7; D may be TRBD1 or TRBD2 (5 bases each). V lost 7 bases to trimming and J lost 3 bases, with 19 bases between them. The germline V gene encodes CDR1 SEHNR and CDR2 FQNEAQ (reference sequence). The CDR3 contains 15 residues. In DNA form, the CDR3 reads TGTGCCAGCACCCAGGGTGGGGGATTTAGCTACGAGCAGTACTTC. Translating gives CASTQGGGFSYEQYF.

Points on this clonotype: The conserved closing phenylalanine or tryptophan is absent in this CDR3, likely reflecting a read error. CDR3 DNA sequence: TGTGCCAACAGCTCGGCGGGAGTCACGGATACGCAGTATTCT. It specifies CANSSAGVTDTQYS. The chain links TRBV11-2 to TRBJ2-3, with TRBD2 matching 7 bases. The CDR3 has 14 residues. In germline, CDR1 is SGHAT, CDR2 FQNNGV.

Here the CDR3 reads CSARPWDRGPRETQYF. CDR3 coding DNA: TGCAGTGCTAGACCTTGGGACAGGGGGCCCCGAGAGACCCAGTACTTC. This chain joins TRBV20-1 and TRBJ2-5; 12 positions agree with TRBD1. Germline V gene lookup returns CDR1 DFQATT and CDR2 SNEGSKA (reference sequence). The CDR3 extends over 16 amino acids. The V gene end was trimmed by 2 bases and the J gene end by 4 bases; junction bases not matched to a gene: 8.

Notes on this clonotype: Being one base from a much bigger clone, this may be a read error. The CDR3 sequence: CASSPTGGNEKLFF. CDR3 coding DNA: TGTGCCAGCAGCCCGACAGGGGGAAATGAAAAACTGTTTTTT. This rearrangement joins TRBV5-6 to TRBJ1-4; 9 bases line up with TRBD1. Germline CDR1 reads SGHDT; CDR2 reads YYEEEE. The CDR3 contains 14 residues. Trimming at V came to 4 bases and at J to 5 bases, leaving 3 bases not matched to a gene.

This clonotype was picked up a small number of times. With a much larger clone just one base away, this may be a read error. This sequence joins TRBV30 and TRBJ1-6; tentative D call: TRBD1 (5 bases). Germline loops: CDR1 GTSNPN, CDR2 SVGIG (reference sequence). CDR3 length: 13 residues. V gave up 4 bases and J gave up 4 bases, with 8 bases separating them. The chain's CDR3 is CAWNTGYNSPLHF. CDR3 coding DNA: TGTGCCTGGAATACAGGATATAATTCACCCCTCCACTTT. Variable domain in full (rest from reference TRBV30 and TRBJ1-6): SQTIHQWPATLVQPVGSPLSLECTVEGTSNPNLYWYRQAAGRGLQLLFYSVGIGQISSEVPQNLSASRPQDRQFILSSKKLLLSDSGFYLCAWNTGYNSPLHFGNGTRLTVT.

This clonotype showed up many times. The chain employs TRBV6-1 and TRBJ2-3; TRBD2 matches 9 bases. The CDR3 length is 16 residues. The ends lost 4 bases at V and 2 bases at J; junction bases unmatched: 7. Per germline, CDR1 MNHNS and CDR2 SASEGT. As DNA, the CDR3 is TGTGCCAGCAGTGGAGGCGGGAGGGCCCTCACAGATACGCAGTATTTT. Translating gives CASSGGGRALTDTQYF.

About this clonotype itself: A clone one base away is much larger, so this may be a read error. This sequence joins TRBV6-1 and TRBJ2-7; TRBD1 is a possible D gene (6 bases). Looked up from germline, CDR1 is MNHNS and CDR2 is SASEGT. This CDR3 contains 14 residues. The DNA of the CDR3 is TGTACCAGCAGTGAGCAGGGGCTCCCCTACGAGCAGTACTTC. Its translation: CTSSEQGLPYEQYF.

This clonotype was picked up a small number of times. V usage is TRBV20-1 and J usage is TRBJ1-1; no firm D call. The ends were cut back, 3 bases at V and 2 bases at J, with 10 bases in the middle. The CDR3 extends over 13 amino acids. Germline V gene sequence: CDR1 DFQATT, CDR2 SNEGSKA (reference sequence). CDR3 sequence: CSASFDRNTEAFF. The CDR3, as DNA: TGCAGTGCTAGCTTTGACCGAAACACTGAAGCTTTCTTT.

A remark on this clonotype: The junction shows a germline mismatch at one end, possibly a read error. V and J are TRBV28 and TRBJ2-1; TRBD2 agrees at 13 bases. Germline lookup yields CDR1 MDHEN and CDR2 SYDVKM. The CDR3 has 16 residues. DNA of the CDR3: TGTGCCAACAGTCCGACCGGGACTAGCGGGAAGTGTGAGCAGTTCTTC. This sequence encodes CANSPTGTSGKCEQFF.

This clonotype counts as medium-sized. The J gene is TRBJ2-7, the V gene TRBV11-3; TRBD2 aligns across 13 bases. Trimming took 7 bases from V and 3 from J; bases not matched to a gene: 3. The CDR3 sequence is 14 residues long. From germline, CDR1 is SGHNT and CDR2 YENEEA. CDR3 loop: CASTRTSGSYEQYF. The CDR3, as DNA: TGTGCCAGCACACGGACTAGCGGGAGCTACGAGCAGTACTTC.

About this clonotype itself: At one boundary the junction diverges from the germline segment, which might be a read error. This chain joins TRBV30 and TRBJ2-1; a possible D gene is TRBD2 (6 bases). Germline CDR1 and CDR2: GTSNPN and SVGIG (reference sequence). The CDR3 is 14 amino acids. The CDR3 sequence: CARSVLADYIEQFF. CDR3 DNA: TGTGCCAGGAGTGTACTAGCCGACTACATTGAGCAGTTCTTC.

In its sample, this clonotype was seen once. With a much larger clone just one base away, this may be a read error. The V call is TRBV6-5, the J call TRBJ1-6; TRBD1 aligns across 7 bases. CDR3 length: 14 residues. Trimming took 10 bases from V and 10 from J; bases not matched to a gene: 13. Germline CDR1 MNHEY, CDR2 SVGAGI. The DNA of the CDR3 is TGTGCCAACAGGCCCACAGGGGCGGAATCACCCCTCCACTTT. It specifies CANRPTGAESPLHF.

The rearrangement joins TRBV6-2 or TRBV6-3 to TRBJ1-6, with D tentatively TRBD1 (5 bases). Germline CDR1 reads MNHEY; CDR2 reads SVGEGT. The CDR3 length is 14 residues. The V end was cut by 6 bases, the J end by 16 bases, with 22 bases between. The CDR3 here is CASRPPDSNSSLHF. The CDR3 DNA reads as TGTGCCAGCAGACCACCCGACAGTAATTCATCTCTCCACTTT.

This clonotype was counted between two and nine times. The conserved phenylalanine or tryptophan is not found at the CDR3 terminus, so this likely reflects a read error. The rearrangement links TRBV5-1 to TRBJ1-1; D is ambiguous. The V and J ends lost 7 bases and 0 bases respectively, with 13 bases between them. CDR3 length equals 14 residues. Germline CDR1 is SGHRS and CDR2 is YFSETQ. The CDR3 region has the DNA TGCGCCAGCGGCTCACAACATATGAACACTGAAGCTTTCATT. Translated, it gives CASGSQHMNTEAFI.

On this clonotype: Given a much more abundant clone one base away, this may be a read error. The rearrangement uses TRBV6-6 and TRBJ1-1; D is uncertain. This CDR3 has 13 residues. CDR1 is MNHNY, CDR2 SVGAGI, per germline (reference sequence). CDR3 sequence: CASTPALNTESFF. As DNA, the CDR3 is TGTGCCAGCACCCCCGCCCTGAACACTGAATCTTTCTTT.

A few counts support this clonotype. The V call is TRBV28, the J call TRBJ2-3; the match to TRBD2 covers 9 bases. The CDR3 has 15 amino acids. Trimming took 3 bases from V and 5 from J; bases not matched to a gene: 6. Germline V lookup: CDR1 MDHEN, CDR2 SYDVKM. Written as DNA, the CDR3 is TGTGCCAGCAGTTTCCACGGCGGGAGGGGAGATACGCAGTATTTT. Translated, it gives CASSFHGGRGDTQYF.

The V and J genes are TRBV29-1 and TRBJ1-3; 7 nucleotides line up with TRBD1. V lost 4 bases and J lost 7; bases outside the gene matches: 13. CDR3 length equals 15 residues. From germline, CDR1 is SQVTM and CDR2 ANQGSEA. CDR3: CSVVPRTGDLNTIYF. The CDR3 bases are TGCAGCGTTGTCCCTCGGACAGGTGACCTGAACACCATATATTTT.